A selection of T cell receptor beta chains follows, all from one sample in a study of T cells in Graves' hyperthyroidism and ophthalmopathy. TCRdb used MiXCR to reprocess the multiplex PCR reads, holding one entry per CDR3 protein. The data contain around 400,000 distinct CDR3 sequences, about 12% of them singletons. The specimen was blood. The receptors come from a woman aged 18-30 years with Graves' hyperthyroidism. Both conserved end residues are part of each CDR3. The D gene is left open where the match is weak. The listing skips clone size in some rows; elsewhere it reads once, few, many or a size class.

J gene,V gene,clone size,D gene,CDR3 protein,CDR3 DNA
TRBJ2-7,TRBV15,.,.,CATSRDPQPNEQYF,TGTGCCACCAGCAGAGATCCCCAACCCAACGAGCAGTACTTC
TRBJ1-2,TRBV29-1,many,.,CSVEDESYGYTF,TGCAGCGTTGAAGATGAGTCGTATGGCTACACCTTC
TRBJ1-2,TRBV6-1,few,.,CASSHREGNYGYTF,TGTGCCAGCAGTCACAGGGAGGGTAACTATGGCTACACCTTC
TRBJ1-5,TRBV12-3/TRBV12-4,many,TRBD1,CASRFRDRRNQPQHF,TGTGCCAGCAGATTCCGGGACAGGCGAAATCAGCCCCAGCATTTT
TRBJ2-7,TRBV20-1,many,.,CSASPRAPGEQYF,TGCAGTGCTTCCCCTAGGGCCCCTGGGGAGCAGTACTTC
TRBJ1-5,TRBV6-1,few,TRBD1,CASSEGDRRQPQHF,TGTGCCAGCAGTGAAGGGGACAGAAGGCAGCCCCAGCATTTT
TRBJ2-2,TRBV5-1,.,.,CASSGVEASPGELFF,TGCGCCAGCAGCGGGGTAGAGGCCTCCCCCGGGGAGCTGTTTTTT
TRBJ2-1,TRBV18,many,.,CASSRQANEQFF,TGTGCCAGCTCAAGACAGGCTAATGAGCAGTTCTTC
TRBJ2-3,TRBV20-1,.,.,CSARVAADTQYF,TGCAGTGCCCGGGTAGCAGCAGATACGCAGTATTTT
TRBJ1-3,TRBV5-4,.,TRBD1,CAGTKNPGQSGNTIYF,TGTGCCGGCACGAAGAACCCGGGACAGTCTGGAAACACCATATATTTT
TRBJ2-4,TRBV20-1,many,.,CSARVNRTPKNIQYF,TGCAGTGCTAGAGTGAACCGGACCCCCAAAAACATTCAGTACTTC
TRBJ1-5,TRBV5-8,many,.,CASSYGIQTNQPQHF,TGTGCCAGCAGCTACGGGATTCAAACAAATCAGCCCCAGCATTTT
TRBJ1-2,TRBV9,many,.,CASSPLRDILNYGYTF,TGTGCCAGCAGCCCCCTAAGGGACATCCTTAACTATGGCTACACCTTC
TRBJ2-1,TRBV20-1,many,.,CSATGPLINEQFF,TGCAGTGCTACGGGACCATTAATCAATGAGCAGTTCTTC
TRBJ1-5,TRBV20-1,.,.,CSARATQGIQPQHF,TGCAGTGCTAGAGCCACACAGGGTATTCAGCCCCAGCATTTT
TRBJ1-6,TRBV3-1,.,.,CASSQAFLGPLHF,TGTGCCAGCAGCCAAGCATTTCTAGGACCCCTCCACTTT
TRBJ1-2,TRBV20-1,many,.,CSARDLEGGIYGYTF,TGCAGTGCTAGAGATTTGGAGGGGGGAATCTATGGCTACACCTTC
TRBJ1-4,TRBV28,many,.,CASSLVIKGEKLFF,TGTGCCAGCAGCCTCGTTATAAAGGGGGAAAAACTGTTTTTT
TRBJ1-1,TRBV7-2,many,.,CASSLFILTHGAFF,TGTGCCAGCAGCTTGTTCATCCTAACACATGGGGCTTTCTTT
TRBJ2-2,TRBV2,many,.,CASTEPEDADNTGELFF,TGTGCCAGCACCGAACCAGAGGACGCTGATAACACCGGGGAGCTGTTTTTT
TRBJ1-2,TRBV28,many,.,CASSLARDLIYGYTF,TGTGCCAGCAGTTTAGCGAGGGATTTAATCTATGGCTACACCTTC
TRBJ2-7,TRBV20-1,.,TRBD1,CSAENSGQGVAYEQYF,TGCAGTGCTGAAAACTCGGGACAGGGCGTAGCCTACGAGCAGTACTTC
TRBJ2-3,TRBV6-2/TRBV6-3,.,TRBD2,CASSYSSGTSGGSTDTQYF,TGTGCCAGCAGTTACTCGAGTGGGACTAGCGGGGGTAGCACAGATACGCAGTATTTT
TRBJ2-1,TRBV20-1,many,TRBD2,CSARERGRLGEQFF,TGCAGTGCTAGAGAACGCGGGAGGTTGGGGGAGCAGTTCTTC
TRBJ1-5,TRBV20-1,many,.,CSARMRGANQPQHF,TGCAGTGCTAGAATGAGGGGGGCCAATCAGCCCCAGCATTTT
TRBJ1-2,TRBV25-1,.,.,CASSEGGPGGRIGYTF,TGTGCCAGCAGTGAAGGGGGACCAGGCGGACGTATTGGCTACACCTTC
TRBJ2-7,TRBV20-1,many,TRBD1,CSARETTGVYEQYF,TGCAGTGCTAGGGAAACCACAGGGGTTTACGAGCAGTACTTC
TRBJ2-7,TRBV28,many,.,CASSMHPGVSYEQYF,TGTGCCAGCAGTATGCACCCCGGGGTCTCCTACGAGCAGTACTTC
TRBJ1-4,TRBV4-1,many,.,CASSQGQVNEKLFF,TGCGCCAGCAGCCAAGGACAGGTTAATGAAAAACTGTTTTTT
TRBJ1-2,TRBV24-1,.,TRBD1,CATSEGTAGYGYTF,TGTGCCACCAGTGAAGGGACAGCCGGATATGGCTACACCTTC
TRBJ2-5,TRBV9,many,.,CASSTRTVLGETQYF,TGTGCCAGCAGCACTAGGACCGTCTTGGGAGAGACCCAGTACTTC
TRBJ2-5,TRBV4-1,many,.,CASSQVGAGETQYF,TGCGCCAGCAGCCAAGTGGGGGCTGGAGAGACCCAGTACTTC
TRBJ1-1,TRBV2,many,TRBD1,CASRTGGFGGAEAFF,TGTGCCAGTAGGACAGGGGGCTTCGGAGGCGCTGAAGCTTTCTTT
TRBJ1-4,TRBV11-2,many,TRBD1,CASSGGTANEKLFF,TGTGCCAGCAGCGGCGGGACAGCTAATGAAAAACTGTTTTTT
TRBJ1-1,TRBV6-1,many,.,CASKPGHVNTEAFF,TGTGCCAGCAAACCGGGACATGTGAACACTGAAGCTTTCTTT
TRBJ2-1,TRBV5-1,many,TRBD1,CASSLGDRGKNEQFF,TGCGCCAGCAGCTTGGGGGACAGGGGGAAAAATGAGCAGTTCTTC
TRBJ2-7,TRBV7-8,many,TRBD1,CASSSQGQGSYEQYF,TGTGCCAGCAGCTCCCAGGGACAGGGGAGCTACGAGCAGTACTTC
TRBJ2-3,TRBV2,many,TRBD2,CASRAWTSGVTDTQYF,TGTGCCAGCAGGGCCTGGACTAGCGGGGTCACAGATACGCAGTATTTT
TRBJ2-3,TRBV20-1,many,TRBD2,CSASPGTRTSTDTQYF,TGCAGTGCTAGTCCTGGGACTAGGACTAGCACAGATACGCAGTATTTT
TRBJ2-3,TRBV30,many,TRBD2,CASTSGSTDTQYF,TGTGCCTCGACTAGCGGGAGCACAGATACGCAGTATTTT
TRBJ2-2,TRBV12-3/TRBV12-4,many,.,CASSLLQRLTGELFF,TGTGCCAGCAGTTTACTACAGCGACTCACCGGGGAGCTGTTTTTT
TRBJ1-2,TRBV6-2/TRBV6-3,few,.,CASSYPIGQFPDYGYTF,TGTGCCAGCAGTTATCCGATCGGACAGTTCCCCGACTATGGCTACACCTTC
TRBJ2-7,TRBV6-2/TRBV6-3,many,TRBD2,CASSGLAGWNYEQYF,TGTGCCAGCAGTGGACTAGCGGGATGGAACTACGAGCAGTACTTC
TRBJ2-4,TRBV6-1,many,.,CASSSNGAETLGTKNIQYF,TGTGCCAGCAGTTCAAACGGGGCAGAGACCCTAGGAACCAAAAACATTCAGTACTTC
TRBJ2-7,TRBV28,many,TRBD2,CASSSWAEAGGRGEQYF,TGTGCCAGCAGTTCCTGGGCGGAAGCGGGAGGGAGAGGCGAGCAGTACTTC
TRBJ2-1,TRBV20-1,many,.,CSAAENEQFF,TGCAGTGCCGCCGAAAATGAGCAGTTCTTC
TRBJ1-1,TRBV6-1,many,.,CASRVDRYTEAFF,TGTGCCAGCAGGGTGGACCGCTACACTGAAGCTTTCTTT
TRBJ2-3,TRBV5-1,.,.,CASSSDRTVTDTQYF,TGCGCCAGCAGCTCTGATCGGACAGTCACAGATACGCAGTATTTT
TRBJ2-3,TRBV11-3,many,TRBD1,CASSLESRGLKDTQYF,TGTGCCAGCAGCTTAGAGAGCAGGGGGCTCAAAGATACGCAGTATTTT
TRBJ2-5,TRBV20-1,many,.,CSAPSRPGSLETQYF,TGCAGTGCCCCATCCAGGCCGGGGAGCCTTGAGACCCAGTACTTC
TRBJ1-6,TRBV19,few,.,CACSRRGFDSPLHF,TGTGCCTGTTCCCGGAGGGGATTCGATTCACCCCTCCACTTT
TRBJ1-1,TRBV3-1,few,.,CASSSQEGDMNTEAFF,TGTGCCAGCAGCTCCCAGGAGGGGGACATGAACACTGAAGCTTTCTTT
TRBJ1-2,TRBV11-1,.,TRBD1,CASSSRQGPRGYTF,TGTGCCAGCAGCAGTCGACAGGGCCCGCGGGGCTACACCTTC
TRBJ2-1,TRBV5-1,.,TRBD1,CASSLVGTGGEQFF,TGCGCCAGCAGCTTGGTGGGGACAGGGGGTGAGCAGTTCTTC
TRBJ1-1,TRBV29-1,many,.,CSVVEPYTEAFF,TGCAGCGTTGTAGAGCCGTACACTGAAGCTTTCTTT
TRBJ1-6,TRBV6-5,.,TRBD1,CASSYGTGGASYNSPLHF,TGTGCCAGCAGTTACGGGACAGGGGGCGCCTCCTATAATTCACCCCTCCACTTT
TRBJ1-1,TRBV28,many,TRBD1,CASSLRGTANTEALF,TGTGCCAGCAGTTTAAGGGGGACAGCGAACACTGAAGCTCTCTTT
TRBJ2-1,TRBV12-3/TRBV12-4,many,TRBD2,CASSPGGAGGHEQFF,TGTGCCAGCAGTCCCGGGGGAGCGGGGGGGCATGAGCAGTTCTTC